Listed below are T cell receptor beta chains from one sample, sequenced in a study of blood T cell repertoires in COVID-19. Sequenced by immunoSEQ multiplex PCR; TCRdb stores in-frame clones only, minus some. The sample shows 300,000 or so clones, over 75% of them seen only once. Material: PBMCs or T cells enriched from blood (not recorded which). These receptors were collected from a woman under 30 who had recovered from COVID-19. Both conserved end residues are part of each CDR3. A D gene is named only where the DNA matches it firmly. Rows may omit the clone size; those that give it use once, few, many or a size class.

>TRBD1|TRBJ1-2|.|14|TRBV2
CASTRDRGSGGYTF
TGTGCCAGCACCCGGGACAGGGGATCCGGGGGCTACACCTTC
>.|TRBJ2-7|once|12|TRBV28
CASHSDRSEQYF
TGTGCCAGCCACTCTGATCGGTCCGAGCAGTACTTC
>TRBD2|TRBJ2-1|.|14|TRBV30
CAWSVGGSSNEQFF
TGTGCCTGGAGTGTAGGCGGGAGTAGTAATGAGCAGTTCTTC
>TRBD2|TRBJ2-5|.|16|TRBV4-2
CASSQDLGLARETQYF
TGTGCCAGCAGCCAAGATCTGGGACTAGCGCGGGAGACCCAGTACTTC
>.|TRBJ1-4|once|15|TRBV23-1
CASSQAGAANEKLFF
TGCGCCAGCAGTCAGGCAGGGGCTGCTAATGAAAAACTGTTTTTT
>TRBD1|TRBJ1-3|.|16|TRBV28
CASSPGGAGSGNTIYF
TGTGCCAGCAGCCCAGGGGGCGCGGGCTCTGGAAACACCATATATTTT
>TRBD1|TRBJ1-1|few|16|TRBV5-5
CASSFWTGVRNTEAFF
TGTGCCAGCAGCTTTTGGACAGGGGTGAGGAACACTGAAGCTTTCTTT
>.|TRBJ2-1|once|10|TRBV28
CATIDNEQFF
TGTGCCACCATTGACAATGAGCAGTTCTTC
>TRBD2|TRBJ2-5|.|16|TRBV3-1/TRBV3-2
CASSLFHGGARETQYF
TGTGCCAGCAGCCTTTTTCACGGGGGGGCTCGGGAGACCCAGTACTTC
>TRBD2|TRBJ2-1|.|15|TRBV9
CASSVVAGGFNEQFF
TGTGCCAGCAGCGTAGTAGCGGGAGGATTTAATGAGCAGTTCTTC
>.|TRBJ1-6|.|16|TRBV25-1
CASSNRGSSYNSPLHF
TGTGCCAGCTCGAATAGGGGGAGCTCCTATAATTCACCCCTCCACTTT
>.|TRBJ1-5|.|15|TRBV30
CAWSVGADRNQPQHF
TGTGCCTGGAGTGTAGGGGCGGACCGAAATCAGCCCCAGCATTTT
>.|TRBJ2-7|medium-sized|14|TRBV25-1
CASSDSRRSYEQYF
TGTGCCAGCAGTGATTCTAGGAGGTCCTACGAGCAGTACTTC
>TRBD2|TRBJ2-1|.|15|TRBV2
CASDGSSGSYNEQFF
TGTGCCAGCGACGGATCTAGCGGATCCTACAATGAGCAGTTCTTC
>TRBD2|TRBJ2-5|.|16|TRBV10-2
CASSGGAGLGRETQYF
TGCGCCAGCAGCGGGGGGGCAGGGTTGGGTAGAGAGACCCAGTACTTC
>TRBD2|TRBJ2-3|.|16|TRBV6-1
CASSEATSGGAITQYF
TGTGCCAGCAGTGAAGCGACTAGCGGGGGGGCAATCACGCAGTATTTT
>.|TRBJ1-1|.|13|TRBV5-6
CASTLNMNTEAFF
TGTGCCAGCACCTTGAACATGAACACTGAAGCTTTCTTT
>.|TRBJ1-1|once|14|TRBV7-3
CASSSQGMDTEAFF
TGTGCCAGCAGCTCACAGGGTATGGACACTGAAGCTTTCTTT
>.|TRBJ1-2|.|14|TRBV27
CASTTSDRLYGYTF
TGTGCCAGCACCACCTCCGACAGGCTTTATGGCTACACCTTC
>TRBD1|TRBJ2-2|.|15|TRBV9
CASSVRTGNTGELFF
TGTGCCAGCAGCGTACGGACAGGGAACACCGGGGAGCTGTTTTTT
>TRBD2|TRBJ2-1|.|20|TRBV6-1
CASSEAPGLAGGSRYNEQFF
TGTGCCAGCAGTGAAGCTCCGGGACTAGCGGGAGGTTCCCGCTACAATGAGCAGTTCTTC
>TRBD1|TRBJ2-7|once|13|TRBV5-5
CASSRDSPYEQYF
TGTGCCAGCAGCCGGGACAGTCCCTACGAGCAGTACTTC
>.|TRBJ2-7|.|15|TRBV30
CAWSHEQGSLNEQYF
TGTGCCTGGAGTCATGAACAGGGCTCTCTGAACGAGCAGTACTTC
>TRBD2|TRBJ2-1|.|15|TRBV28
CASSLSAGGPHEQFF
TGTGCCAGCAGTTTATCAGCGGGAGGGCCCCATGAGCAGTTCTTC
>TRBD2|TRBJ2-1|.|15|TRBV7-9
CASSSGAGDYNEQFF
TGTGCCAGCAGCTCTGGAGCGGGAGACTACAATGAGCAGTTCTTC
>.|TRBJ2-3|few|14|TRBV4-1
CASSQDGGSDTQYF
TGCGCCAGCAGCCAAGATGGCGGTAGCGATACGCAGTATTTT
>TRBD1|TRBJ2-7|.|15|TRBV7-2
CASSYTGQGAGEQYF
TGTGCCAGCAGCTACACGGGACAGGGGGCGGGCGAGCAGTACTTC
>.|TRBJ2-7|.|14|TRBV3-1/TRBV3-2
CASSQVFSSYEQYF
TGTGCCAGCAGCCAAGTATTTTCCTCCTACGAGCAGTACTTC
>TRBD1|TRBJ1-4|.|13|TRBV7-9
CASTRTGDEKLFF
TGTGCCAGCACCCGGACAGGGGATGAAAAACTGTTTTTT
>.|TRBJ2-2|few|16|TRBV4-1
CASRQRAGWDTGELFF
TGCGCCAGCAGGCAACGGGCGGGTTGGGACACCGGGGAGCTGTTTTTT
>TRBD1|TRBJ1-2|.|15|TRBV5-1
CASSPRDSGSYGYTF
TGCGCCAGCAGCCCCCGGGACAGCGGTTCCTATGGCTACACCTTC
>TRBD2|TRBJ2-1|.|16|TRBV4-1
CASSQDPNGGYNEQFF
TGCGCCAGCAGCCAAGACCCTAACGGGGGGTACAATGAGCAGTTCTTC
>.|TRBJ1-6|.|16|TRBV3-1/TRBV3-2
CASSLQGSSYNSPLHF
TGTGCCAGCAGCCTCCAAGGGAGCTCCTATAATTCACCCCTCCACTTT
>TRBD1|TRBJ1-2|.|17|TRBV7-8
CASSLAGQGEKNYGYTF
TGTGCCAGCAGCTTAGCAGGACAGGGAGAGAAGAACTATGGCTACACCTTC
>.|TRBJ2-2|once|17|TRBV9
CASSVALDSTNTGELFF
TGTGCCAGCAGCGTAGCGTTAGACAGCACGAACACCGGGGAGCTGTTTTTT
>TRBD1|TRBJ1-2|.|14|TRBV18
CASSPPGTGGLYAF
TGTGCCAGCTCACCACCAGGGACAGGGGGCCTCTACGCCTTC
>TRBD1|TRBJ2-7|.|16|TRBV5-5
CASSFSTGTGYYEQYF
TGTGCCAGCAGCTTCTCTACCGGGACAGGTTATTACGAGCAGTACTTC
>TRBD2|TRBJ2-3|.|16|TRBV10-3
CAISGNSGGDTDTQYF
TGTGCCATCAGTGGAAATAGCGGGGGGGATACAGATACGCAGTATTTT
>.|TRBJ1-2|.|15|TRBV2
CASKRTEMGNYGYTF
TGTGCCAGCAAGCGGACAGAAATGGGTAACTATGGCTACACCTTC
>.|TRBJ2-2|few|13|TRBV19
CASSTPGVGELFF
TGTGCCAGTAGTACCCCCGGGGTCGGGGAGCTGTTTTTT
>.|TRBJ1-4|.|15|TRBV9
CASSVEPGGNEKLFF
TGTGCCAGCAGCGTAGAGCCGGGGGGGAATGAAAAACTGTTTTTT
>TRBD2|TRBJ2-3|once|19|TRBV27
CASSPRGEGLAGDTDTQYF
TGTGCCAGCAGCCCCAGGGGGGAGGGACTAGCGGGAGATACGGATACGCAGTATTTT
>TRBD1|TRBJ1-1|.|18|TRBV2
CASSEGIPGQGEDTEAFF
TGTGCCAGCAGTGAAGGGATTCCAGGACAGGGGGAGGATACTGAAGCTTTCTTT
>.|TRBJ1-4|once|14|TRBV3-1/TRBV3-2
CASSQGALNEKLFF
TGTGCCAGCAGCCAAGGGGCCCTTAATGAAAAACTGTTTTTT
>.|TRBJ1-6|.|15|TRBV18
CASSPRAPPNSPLHF
TGTGCCAGCTCACCACGGGCACCACCTAATTCACCCCTCCACTTT
>.|TRBJ1-1|.|15|TRBV27
CASSFHSTGNTEAFF
TGTGCCAGCAGTTTCCACTCGACGGGAAACACTGAAGCTTTCTTT
>.|TRBJ2-5|few|13|TRBV11-1
CASSLLFQETQYF
TGTGCCAGCAGCCTCCTCTTTCAAGAGACCCAGTACTTC
>TRBD2|TRBJ2-2|.|17|TRBV18
CASSPRLAGDYTGELFF
TGTGCCAGCTCACCACGACTAGCGGGGGACTACACCGGGGAGCTGTTTTTT
>TRBD1|TRBJ1-2|.|17|TRBV4-1
CASSQGRDSTLEGGYTF
TGCGCCAGCAGCCAAGGCCGGGACAGCACTCTCGAAGGTGGCTACACCTTC
>.|TRBJ1-4|few|14|TRBV28
CASSSGQINEKLFF
TGTGCCAGCAGCTCCGGACAGATTAATGAAAAACTGTTTTTT
>.|TRBJ1-1|.|14|TRBV5-1
CASSKGTSNTEAFF
TGCGCCAGCTCCAAAGGGACATCGAACACTGAAGCTTTCTTT
>TRBD1|TRBJ2-5|.|19|TRBV14
CASSTRDRRSPTNQETQYF
TGTGCCAGCAGCACTCGGGACAGGAGATCGCCGACCAACCAAGAGACCCAGTACTTC
>.|TRBJ2-1|.|13|TRBV10-3
CAISESPSYEQFF
TGTGCCATCAGTGAGTCCCCTAGTTATGAGCAGTTCTTC
>.|TRBJ1-1|.|15|TRBV7-9
CASSPPTGKNTEAFF
TGTGCCAGCAGCCCTCCCACGGGTAAGAACACTGAAGCTTTCTTT
>.|TRBJ1-2|.|12|TRBV29-1
CSVFSANYGYTF
TGCAGCGTTTTTAGCGCTAACTATGGCTACACCTTC
>TRBD1|TRBJ1-1|few|13|TRBV28
CASRRTGGTEAFF
TGTGCCAGCAGGCGGACAGGCGGAACTGAAGCTTTCTTT
>.|TRBJ2-1|.|13|TRBV7-9
CASSPPNYNEQFF
TGTGCCAGCAGTCCCCCTAATTACAATGAGCAGTTCTTC